Listed below are T cell receptor beta chains from one sample, sequenced in a study of OX40 agonist ivuxolimab in advanced cancers. TCRdb keeps only in-frame clones here, not all; method: immunoSEQ multiplex PCR. The sample has around 56,000 clones, roughly 88% seen once. Sequencing was performed on CD4+ or CD8+ T cells sorted from blood, taken in a trial of the OX40 agonist ivuxolimab. Receptors originate from an adult with an advanced solid tumor such as melanoma, head and neck, liver or kidney cancer. Each CDR3 is given with its conserved first and last residue. Each record gives: D gene, J gene, clone size, CDR3 length, V gene, CDR3 protein, CDR3 DNA. A D gene is named only where the DNA matches it firmly. Size is omitted from some rows. Given values are once, few, many or a class for expanded clones.

>NA|TRBJ2-3|NA|15|TRBV11-2
CASSSTGPAGDTQYF
TGTGCCAGCAGCTCCACGGGCCCCGCGGGAGATACGCAGTATTTT
>TRBD1|TRBJ2-7|NA|15|TRBV7-8
CASSLDRGILYEQYF
TGTGCCAGCAGCTTAGACAGGGGAATCCTGTACGAGCAGTACTTC
>TRBD2|TRBJ2-7|NA|12|TRBV10-1
CASSGTTYEQYF
TGCGCCAGTAGCGGGACGACCTACGAGCAGTACTTC
>TRBD1|TRBJ1-1|few|13|TRBV27
CASRTGGLTEAFF
TGTGCCAGTAGGACAGGGGGCCTCACTGAAGCTTTCTTT
>NA|TRBJ2-4|once|15|TRBV27
CARGKPRVAKNIQYF
TGTGCCAGAGGAAAGCCCAGAGTAGCCAAAAACATTCAGTACTTC
>NA|TRBJ1-5|NA|15|TRBV4-2
CASSDSGALNQPQHF
TGTGCCAGCAGCGACAGTGGGGCCTTAAATCAGCCCCAGCATTTT
>TRBD1|TRBJ1-5|NA|14|TRBV4-3
CASSQSGGDQPQHF
TGCGCCAGCAGCCAATCAGGGGGAGATCAGCCCCAGCATTTT
>TRBD1|TRBJ2-5|NA|17|TRBV28
CASSSSFLDRGQETQYF
TGTGCCAGCAGTTCCTCATTCTTAGACAGGGGCCAAGAGACCCAGTACTTC
>TRBD2|TRBJ2-5|NA|15|TRBV13
CASSLGAGRQETQYF
TGTGCCAGCAGCTTAGGAGCGGGGCGACAAGAGACCCAGTACTTC
>NA|TRBJ2-4|NA|15|TRBV10-3
CAISESGAETNIQYF
TGTGCCATCAGTGAGTCGGGGGCGGAAACAAACATTCAGTACTTC
>TRBD2|TRBJ2-3|NA|14|TRBV27
CASRPGTSEDTQYF
TGTGCCAGCAGGCCCGGGACTAGCGAAGATACGCAGTATTTT
>NA|TRBJ1-1|NA|9|TRBV7-9
CASSVDMIF
TGTGCCAGCAGCGTAGACATGATCTTT